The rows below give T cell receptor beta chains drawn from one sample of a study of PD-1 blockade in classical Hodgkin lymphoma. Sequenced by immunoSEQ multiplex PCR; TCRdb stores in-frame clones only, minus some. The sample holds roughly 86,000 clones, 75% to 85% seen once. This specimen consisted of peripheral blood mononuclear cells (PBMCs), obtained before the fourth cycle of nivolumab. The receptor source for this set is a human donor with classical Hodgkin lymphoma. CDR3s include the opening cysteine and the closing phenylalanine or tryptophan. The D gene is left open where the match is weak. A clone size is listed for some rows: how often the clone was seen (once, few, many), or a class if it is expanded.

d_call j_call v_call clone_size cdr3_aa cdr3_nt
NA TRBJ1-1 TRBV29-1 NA CSVGHPTKAFF TGCAGCGTTGGACACCCGACTAAAGCTTTCTTT
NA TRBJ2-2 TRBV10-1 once CASSRVEGELFF TGCGCCAGCAGCAGGGTGGAGGGGGAGCTGTTTTTT
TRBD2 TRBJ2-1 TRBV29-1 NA CSVRLAGPNNEQFF TGCAGCGTTCGCCTAGCGGGACCCAACAATGAGCAGTTCTTC
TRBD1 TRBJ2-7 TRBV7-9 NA CASLRGGQGIYEQYF TGTGCCAGCCTCCGGGGCGGACAGGGGATCTACGAGCAGTACTTC
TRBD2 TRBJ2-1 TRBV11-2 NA CASSRGLAGIDEQFF TGTGCCAGCAGCAGGGGACTAGCGGGAATCGATGAGCAGTTCTTC
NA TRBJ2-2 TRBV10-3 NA CAISESSPSNTGELFF TGTGCCATCAGTGAGTCGTCGCCATCGAACACCGGGGAGCTGTTTTTT
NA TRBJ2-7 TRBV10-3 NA CAISAGQIYEQYF TGTGCCATCAGCGCGGGACAAATCTACGAGCAGTACTTC
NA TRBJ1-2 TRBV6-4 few CASSSTGNYGYTF TGTGCCAGCAGTAGCACAGGGAACTATGGCTACACCTTC
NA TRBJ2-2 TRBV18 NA CASSQRTANTGELFF TGTGCCAGCTCTCAGCGAACAGCGAACACCGGGGAGCTGTTTTTT
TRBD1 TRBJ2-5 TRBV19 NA CASSPGQAPGGETQYF TGTGCCAGTAGTCCCGGACAGGCTCCGGGCGGGGAGACCCAGTACTTC
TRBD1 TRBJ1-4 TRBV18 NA CASSPWTGATGEKLFF TGTGCCAGCTCACCATGGACAGGGGCGACGGGGGAAAAACTGTTTTTT
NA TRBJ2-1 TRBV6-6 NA CASSRDSYNEQFF TGTGCCAGCAGTAGGGACTCCTACAATGAGCAGTTCTTC
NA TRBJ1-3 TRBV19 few CASINRNGNTIYF TGTGCCAGTATAAACAGGAATGGAAACACCATATATTTT
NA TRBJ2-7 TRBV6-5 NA CASVGGKAYEQYF TGTGCCAGCGTGGGCGGGAAGGCCTACGAGCAGTACTTC
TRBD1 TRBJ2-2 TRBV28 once CASRIPGQVGPRNTGELFF TGTGCCAGCAGAATCCCGGGACAGGTGGGGCCAAGGAACACCGGGGAGCTGTTTTTT
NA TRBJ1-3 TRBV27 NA CASRKGINSGNTIYF TGTGCCAGCAGAAAGGGTATAAACTCTGGAAACACCATATATTTT
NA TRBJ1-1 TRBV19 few CASSTGHLNTEAFF TGTGCCAGTAGTACGGGACACTTGAACACTGAAGCTTTCTTT
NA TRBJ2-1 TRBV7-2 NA CASSLLRGAYNEQFF TGTGCCAGCAGCTTACTGCGGGGCGCCTACAATGAGCAGTTCTTC
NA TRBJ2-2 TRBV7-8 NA CASSSTPGKIGELFF TGTGCCAGCAGCTCTACTCCGGGGAAGATCGGGGAGCTGTTTTTT
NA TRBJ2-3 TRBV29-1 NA CSATAGGEDTQYF TGCAGCGCAACAGCGGGTGGAGAAGATACGCAGTATTTT
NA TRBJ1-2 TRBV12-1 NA CASSFPFGGQGEGYTF TGTGCCAGCAGCTTCCCTTTCGGGGGACAGGGGGAAGGCTACACCTTC
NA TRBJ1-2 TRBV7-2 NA CASRLSAVGGGYTF TGTGCCAGCAGGCTCTCAGCAGTGGGTGGTGGCTACACCTTC
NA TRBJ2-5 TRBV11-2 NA CASSPPGGKQETQYF TGTGCCAGCAGCCCTCCTGGGGGGAAGCAAGAGACCCAGTACTTC
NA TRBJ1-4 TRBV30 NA CAWSIGPNEKLFF TGTGCCTGGAGTATTGGACCGAATGAAAAACTGTTTTTT
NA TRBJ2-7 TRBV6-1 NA CASRSPELANYEQYF TGTGCCAGCAGGAGCCCGGAACTAGCTAACTACGAGCAGTACTTC
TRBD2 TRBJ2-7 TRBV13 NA CASSPFSGSLSYEQYF TGTGCCAGCAGCCCCTTTAGCGGGAGCCTTTCCTACGAGCAGTACTTC
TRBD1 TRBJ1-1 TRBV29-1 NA CSVVRGLNTEAFF TGCAGCGTTGTTAGGGGGCTGAACACTGAAGCTTTCTTT
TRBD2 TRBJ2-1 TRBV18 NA CASSPALAGGPNEQFF TGTGCCAGCTCACCCGCTCTAGCGGGGGGGCCCAATGAGCAGTTCTTC
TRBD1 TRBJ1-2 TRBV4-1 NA CASSPPGGAGGRGYTF TGCGCCAGCAGCCCCCCCGGGGGGGCAGGGGGTCGTGGCTACACCTTC
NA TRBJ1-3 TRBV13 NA CASSFRGQGNTIYF TGTGCCAGCAGCTTCCGGGGGCAAGGAAACACCATATATTTT
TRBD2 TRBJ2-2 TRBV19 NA CAIGPGLATGELFF TGTGCCATCGGTCCAGGACTAGCGACCGGGGAGCTGTTTTTT
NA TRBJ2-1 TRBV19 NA CASRKKGHNEQFF TGTGCCAGTAGGAAAAAGGGTCACAATGAGCAGTTCTTC
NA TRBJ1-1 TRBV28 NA CASREQVMNTEAFF TGTGCCAGCAGGGAACAGGTTATGAACACTGAAGCTTTCTTT
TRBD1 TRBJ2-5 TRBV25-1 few CASSEGTGFETQYF TGTGCCAGCAGTGAAGGGACAGGGTTTGAGACCCAGTACTTC
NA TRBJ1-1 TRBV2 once CASSVENTEAFF TGTGCCAGCAGTGTCGAGAACACTGAAGCTTTCTTT
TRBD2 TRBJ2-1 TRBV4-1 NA CASSRQGLAVYNEQFF TGCGCCAGCAGCCGGCAGGGACTAGCAGTCTACAATGAGCAGTTCTTC
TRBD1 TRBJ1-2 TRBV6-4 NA CASSDLGGQGVYGYTF TGTGCCAGCAGTGATTTGGGGGGACAGGGCGTCTATGGCTACACCTTC
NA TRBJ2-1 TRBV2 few CASNRDVGDEQFF TGTGCCAGCAATCGGGACGTTGGCGATGAGCAGTTCTTC
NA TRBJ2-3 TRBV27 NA CASSLVVGSTDTQYF TGTGCCAGCAGTTTAGTGGTCGGGAGCACAGATACGCAGTATTTT
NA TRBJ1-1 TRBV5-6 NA CASSLRYKLATEAFF TGTGCCAGCAGCTTGCGGTACAAATTGGCCACTGAAGCTTTCTTT
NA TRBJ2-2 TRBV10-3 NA CAISVGSRNTGELFF TGTGCCATCAGTGTTGGGTCTCGGAACACCGGGGAGCTGTTTTTT
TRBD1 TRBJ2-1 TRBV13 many CASSPTGANYNEQFF TGTGCCAGCAGCCCGACAGGGGCGAACTACAATGAGCAGTTCTTC
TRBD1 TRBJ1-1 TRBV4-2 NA CASSQGQGLNTEAFF TGTGCCAGCAGCCAGGGACAGGGGCTGAACACTGAAGCTTTCTTT
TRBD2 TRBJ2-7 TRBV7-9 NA CASSFGAGVYEQYF TGTGCCAGCAGCTTCGGAGCGGGAGTCTACGAGCAGTACTTC
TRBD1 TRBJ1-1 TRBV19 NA CATLSPGGGEAFF TGTGCCACCCTATCCCCAGGGGGTGGTGAAGCTTTCTTT
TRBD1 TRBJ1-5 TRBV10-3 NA CAIKGTGTGGKHF TGTGCCATCAAGGGGACCGGGACAGGGGGCAAGCATTTT
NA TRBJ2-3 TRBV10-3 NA CAIRSGPDPDTQYF TGTGCCATCAGAAGCGGTCCGGACCCAGATACGCAGTATTTT
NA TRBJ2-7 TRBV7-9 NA CASSHGGLPYEQYF TGTGCCAGCAGCCACGGGGGACTTCCCTACGAGCAGTACTTC
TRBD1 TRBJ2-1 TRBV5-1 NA CASSLAGTGLYNEQFF TGCGCCAGCAGCTTGGCCGGGACAGGGTTATACAATGAGCAGTTCTTC
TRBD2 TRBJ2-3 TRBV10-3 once CAISEVAGGLNTQYF TGTGCCATCAGTGAAGTTGCGGGAGGTCTAAATACGCAGTATTTT
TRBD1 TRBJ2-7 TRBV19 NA CASSKTGGLAYEQYF TGTGCCAGTAGTAAAACAGGGGGCCTTGCCTACGAGCAGTACTTC
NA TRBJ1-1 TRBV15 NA CATSRDFNRNTEAFF TGTGCCACCAGCAGAGATTTTAACAGGAACACTGAAGCTTTCTTT
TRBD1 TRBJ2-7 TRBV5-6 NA CASSLGSDRVREQYF TGTGCCAGCAGCTTGGGAAGCGACAGGGTGAGGGAGCAGTACTTC
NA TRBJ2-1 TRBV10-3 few CAISEKSNNEQFF TGTGCCATCAGTGAGAAAAGTAACAATGAGCAGTTCTTC
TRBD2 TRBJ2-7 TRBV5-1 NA CASSLAAGAHYEQYF TGCGCCAGCAGCTTGGCTGCGGGAGCCCACTACGAGCAGTACTTC
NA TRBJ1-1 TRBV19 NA CASTVDTGRDTEAFF TGTGCCAGTACGGTGGACACTGGTAGGGATACTGAAGCTTTCTTT
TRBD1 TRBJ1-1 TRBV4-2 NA CASSPDRVARTEAFF TGTGCCAGCAGCCCGGACAGGGTTGCGCGCACTGAAGCTTTCTTT
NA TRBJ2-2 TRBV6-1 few CAISVQGIGLFF TGTGCCATCAGTGTCCAGGGAATCGGGCTGTTTTTT
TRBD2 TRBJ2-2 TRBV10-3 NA CATSLRREYTGELFF TGTGCCACCAGTCTGCGGCGGGAGTATACCGGGGAGCTGTTTTTT
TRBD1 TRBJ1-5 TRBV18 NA CASLDQTGNSNQPQHF TGTGCCAGCCTCGACCAGACAGGGAATAGCAATCAGCCCCAGCATTTT